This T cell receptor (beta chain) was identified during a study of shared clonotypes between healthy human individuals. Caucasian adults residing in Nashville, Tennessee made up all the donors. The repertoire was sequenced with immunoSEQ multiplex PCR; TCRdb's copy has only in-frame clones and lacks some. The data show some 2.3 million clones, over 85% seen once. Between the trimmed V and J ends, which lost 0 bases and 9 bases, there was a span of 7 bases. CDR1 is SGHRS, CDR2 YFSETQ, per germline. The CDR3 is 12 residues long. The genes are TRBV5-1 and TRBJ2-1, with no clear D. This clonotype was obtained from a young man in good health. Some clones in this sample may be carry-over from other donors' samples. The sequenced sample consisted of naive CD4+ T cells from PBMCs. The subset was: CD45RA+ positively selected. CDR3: CASSLVPGEQFF. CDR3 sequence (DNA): TGCGCCAGCAGCTTGGTGCCGGGTGAGCAGTTCTTC.